One and the same sample provided the 10 T cell receptor beta chains below, sequenced in a study of cytomegalovirus exposure and HLA in healthy donors. With 60 Vbeta and 13 Jbeta primers, the PCR was carried out. Data came from immunoSEQ multiplex PCR; TCRdb stores just in-frame clones and leaves some out. The table records over 150,000 clones, roughly 78% of them present only once. Sequences were obtained from PBMCs. These receptors came from a woman in her forties or fifties in good health and CMV-seropositive.

V is TRBV7-2 and J is TRBJ2-2, with 9 bases fitting TRBD1. Germline CDR1 and CDR2: SGHTA and FQGNSA. The CDR3 consists of 14 residues. Losses at the gene ends were 9 bases for V and 3 bases for J; bases not matched to a gene: 5. CDR3 residues: CARGTGTYTGELFF. CDR3 DNA: TGTGCCAGGGGGACAGGGACTTACACCGGGGAGCTGTTTTTT.

This chain links TRBV19 with TRBJ1-1, with TRBD1 matching 7 bases. V gave up 3 bases and J gave up 1 base; unmatched junction bases: 2. The CDR3 totals 14 residues. CDR1 is LNHDA, CDR2 SQIVND, per germline (reference sequence). As DNA, the CDR3 is TGTGCCAGTAGTATGGGACAGCCGAACACTGAAGCTTTCTTT. Its translation is CASSMGQPNTEAFF.

This CDR3 reads CASRRQALSTDTQYF. The CDR3 DNA reads TGTGCCAGCAGAAGACAGGCGCTTAGCACAGATACGCAGTATTTT. The J gene is TRBJ2-3, the V gene TRBV6-5; D is perhaps TRBD1 (6 bases). CDR1 and CDR2 from the germline V gene are MNHEY and SVGAGI. The V and J ends lost 6 bases and 0 bases respectively, with 13 bases between them. The CDR3 is 15 residues long.

This sequence joins TRBV14 and TRBJ2-7, with D maybe TRBD2 (5 bases). Germline loops: CDR1 SGHDN, CDR2 FVKESK. The CDR3 runs to 13 residues. Trimming removed 3 bases at V and 4 bases at J, with 10 bases between. CDR3 region: CASSQDWIYEQYF. The CDR3, as DNA: TGTGCCAGCAGCCAGGACTGGATTTACGAGCAGTACTTC.

This rearrangement joins TRBV7-3 to TRBJ2-2; 10 nucleotides line up with TRBD1. Trimming took 4 bases from V and 2 from J; bases not matched to a gene: 4. Germline loops: CDR1 SGHTA, CDR2 FQGTGA. The CDR3 has 16 amino acids. Here the CDR3 DNA reads TGTGCCAGCAGCTACGGACAGGGGGTTAACACCGGGGAGCTGTTTTTT. Translation: CASSYGQGVNTGELFF.

This clone was counted only a few times. The CDR3 coding sequence is TGTGCCAGCAGCTTCAGGGGCACAGATACGCAGTATTTT. This translates into CASSFRGTDTQYF. J is TRBJ2-3 and V is TRBV7-2; possible D gene TRBD1, 5 bases. CDR3 length equals 13 residues. V was pared by 3 bases and J by 1 base, with 5 bases between. CDR1 and CDR2 (germline): SGHTA, FQGNSA.

The rearrangement joins TRBV11-2 to TRBJ2-7; D is possibly TRBD2 (5 bases). TRBJ2-1 explains the end of the DNA better; the J call may be wrong. CDR3 length: 15 amino acids. The germline V gene encodes CDR1 SGHAT and CDR2 FQNNGV. The CDR3 sequence is CASSLRESSYNEQFF. The CDR3 DNA reads TGTGCCAGCAGCTTAAGGGAGAGCTCCTACAATGAGCAGTTCTTC.

CDR3 DNA: TGTGCCTGGAGTGTACATTGGGGAGACTCTAGCACAGATACGCAGTATTTT. Translating it yields CAWSVHWGDSSTDTQYF. The chain joins TRBV30 to TRBJ2-3, with D possibly TRBD2 on 5 matching bases. V dropped 0 bases and J dropped 0 bases, with 16 bases sitting between them. The CDR3 extends over 17 amino acids. Germline CDR1 GTSNPN, CDR2 SVGIG (reference sequence).

This rearrangement joins TRBV27 to TRBJ2-5; the D is unclear. The CDR3 loop spans 8 amino acids. V was trimmed by 7 bases and J by 13 bases, leaving 7 bases between them. Germline values: CDR1 MNHEY, CDR2 SMNVEV (reference sequence). CDR3 sequence: CASIPRYF. DNA for the CDR3: TGTGCCAGCATTCCCCGGTACTTC.

This clone was picked up a small number of times. V usage is TRBV28 and J usage is TRBJ1-2; no clear D. The CDR3 contains 13 residues. The germline V and J ends were trimmed by 4 bases and 5 bases, with 11 bases remaining between them. Germline-derived CDR1 and CDR2 are MDHEN and SYDVKM. The CDR3 loop reads CASSSHTDYGYTF. DNA of the CDR3: TGTGCCAGCAGTTCGCATACTGATTATGGCTACACCTTC.